This entry lists 29 T cell receptor beta chains sequenced from one sample in a study of blood T cell repertoires in COVID-19. This table comes from immunoSEQ multiplex PCR, and its TCRdb copy is limited to in-frame clones, with some not included. The sample yields about 200,000 clones, approximately 83% seen once. Sequenced material: PBMCs or T cells enriched from blood (not recorded which). These receptor sequences come from a woman in her thirties or forties with acute COVID-19.

V and J are TRBV5-6 and TRBJ1-1; maybe TRBD1 (5 bases). Germline V gene data show CDR1 as SGHDT and CDR2 as YYEEEE. Between the trimmed V and J ends, which lost 4 bases and 4 bases, there was a span of 14 bases. The CDR3 loop spans 14 amino acids. The CDR3 spells CASSRGGEGTEAFF. The CDR3 bases are TGTGCCAGCAGCCGCGGGGGGGAGGGCACTGAAGCTTTCTTT.

This clone was detected a few times. The rearrangement uses TRBV19 and TRBJ1-1, with D possibly TRBD1 on 5 matching bases. This CDR3 is built from 13 residues. CDR1 LNHDA and CDR2 SQIVND come from the germline V gene (reference sequence). V lost 8 bases and J lost 0, with 10 bases in between. CDR3 loop: CASAGLMNTEAFF. The CDR3 region has the DNA TGTGCCAGTGCAGGGTTAATGAACACTGAAGCTTTCTTT.

The V and J genes are TRBV7-9 and TRBJ2-7; no clear D gene. Germline loops: CDR1 SEHNR, CDR2 FQNEAQ (reference sequence). V dropped 5 bases and J dropped 1 base, with 6 bases sitting between them. This CDR3 is built from 12 residues. CDR3 loop: CASSTSSYEQYF. The CDR3, as DNA: TGTGCCAGCAGCACCAGTTCCTACGAGCAGTACTTC.

The V gene is TRBV19, the J gene TRBJ2-2, with 10 bases lining up with TRBD2. V was clipped by 6 bases and J by 6 bases; unmatched bases: 1. Germline CDR1 reads LNHDA; CDR2 reads SQIVND (reference sequence). This CDR3 has 13 amino acids. This CDR3 is CASRAGGSGELFF. The CDR3 region has the DNA TGTGCCAGTAGAGCGGGAGGGTCCGGGGAGCTGTTTTTT.

The gene calls are TRBV6-5 and TRBJ2-5; possibly TRBD2 for D (6 bases). V gave up 6 bases and J gave up 1 base, with 12 bases separating them. This CDR3 is 14 amino acids long. The germline gives CDR1 MNHEY, CDR2 SVGAGI. The CDR3 spells CASRVTRTQETQYF. In nucleotides, the CDR3 is TGTGCCAGCAGGGTGACTAGAACCCAAGAGACCCAGTACTTC.

This chain links TRBV2 with TRBJ1-6; 7 nucleotides align to TRBD1. Looked up from germline, CDR1 is SNHLY and CDR2 is FYNNEI. V lost 8 bases, J lost 13 bases, and 8 bases stayed unmatched. The CDR3 runs to 12 residues. The CDR3 coding sequence is TGTGCCAGCGCTAGGGGGCCGCAGCCCCTCCACTTT. Its translation: CASARGPQPLHF.

The rearrangement joins TRBV27 to TRBJ1-5; D is possibly TRBD1 (5 bases). This CDR3 region has 14 residues. V was trimmed by 6 bases and J by 7 bases, leaving 16 bases between them. The germline V gene encodes CDR1 MNHEY and CDR2 SMNVEV (reference sequence). This chain's CDR3 is CASSPWGVEQPQHF. CDR3 sequence (DNA): TGTGCCAGCAGCCCATGGGGGGTAGAACAGCCCCAGCATTTT.

The chain combines TRBV19 with TRBJ2-7; 12 bases line up with TRBD1. V gave up 5 bases and J gave up 12 bases; unmatched junction bases: 11. The germline V gene has CDR1 LNHDA and CDR2 SQIVND (reference sequence). The CDR3 covers 14 residues. CDR3: CASSPRGQGAQRYF. CDR3 in DNA: TGTGCCAGTAGTCCCCGGGGACAGGGGGCGCAAAGGTACTTC.

The rearrangement uses TRBV7-2 and TRBJ2-7, with 8 bases fitting TRBD2. After removal of 2 bases from V and 0 bases from J, the junction contained 12 bases not matched to a gene. The CDR3 sequence is 18 residues long. Looked up from germline, CDR1 is SGHTA and CDR2 is FQGNSA. The chain's CDR3 is CASSLRPGGPQNSYEQYF. CDR3 nucleotides: TGTGCCAGCAGCTTACGACCGGGAGGGCCTCAAAACTCCTACGAGCAGTACTTC.

The chain links TRBV28 to TRBJ2-7; TRBD1 aligns across 11 bases. The length of the CDR3 is 14 residues. The J segment lost 3 bases and the V segment lost 5 bases, leaving 3 bases of the junction unmatched. Germline V lookup: CDR1 MDHEN, CDR2 SYDVKM. DNA for the CDR3: TGTGCCAGCAGTCCCGGGACAGGGGGCTACGAGCAGTACTTC. Translating gives CASSPGTGGYEQYF.

A few counts support this clone. The chain links TRBV27 to TRBJ2-7; TRBD1 is a possible D gene (6 bases). The CDR3 has 13 amino acids. Germline V lookup: CDR1 MNHEY, CDR2 SMNVEV (reference sequence). With 6 bases removed from V and 11 bases from J, the gap between germline ends came to 20 bases. The CDR3 reads CASRPQGQGGEYF. Written as DNA, the CDR3 is TGTGCCAGCAGACCGCAGGGACAAGGTGGGGAGTACTTC.

This clone has just one count. The CDR3, as DNA: TGTGCCAGCAGCGCGACTTCCTACAATGAGCAGTTCTTC. Encoded protein: CASSATSYNEQFF. The chain carries TRBV11-2 and TRBJ2-1; D is uncertain. Germline V gene data show CDR1 as SGHAT and CDR2 as FQNNGV. This CDR3 is built from 13 residues. The V end lost 5 bases, the J end lost 1 base, and 6 bases lay between the germline ends.

Turning to this clone: In the same sample, other DNA sequences code for this CDR3. The chain carries TRBV15 and TRBJ2-5; D remains unclear. The CDR3 contains 13 residues. Germline values: CDR1 LNHNV, CDR2 YYDKDF (reference sequence). The V end was cut by 0 bases, the J end by 1 base, with 3 bases between. The CDR3 loop is CATSRDSQETQYF. CDR3 in DNA: TGTGCCACCAGCAGAGACAGCCAAGAGACCCAGTACTTC.

This clone was counted a few times. The V and J genes are TRBV30 and TRBJ1-5, with D unresolved. The V and J ends lost 0 bases and 5 bases respectively, with 17 bases between them. The germline gives CDR1 GTSNPN, CDR2 SVGIG (reference sequence). The CDR3 contains 16 residues. The CDR3 sequence: CAWSVPPAGPDQPQHF. CDR3 nucleotides: TGTGCCTGGAGTGTACCCCCCGCAGGCCCCGATCAGCCCCAGCATTTT.

V usage is TRBV25-1 and J usage is TRBJ1-1; maybe TRBD1 (5 bases). This CDR3 has 13 residues. V lost 6 bases to trimming and J lost 1 base, with 9 bases between them. Per the germline V gene, CDR1 is MGHDK and CDR2 is SYGVNS. The CDR3 spells CASRTGGNTEAFF. The DNA of the CDR3 is TGTGCCAGCAGAACAGGTGGGAACACTGAAGCTTTCTTT.

The gene calls are TRBV27 and TRBJ2-7; 7 bases match TRBD1. With V trimmed by 6 bases and J by 4 bases, 9 bases remained unmatched. This CDR3 region has 14 residues. Germline CDR1 is MNHEY and CDR2 is SMNVEV (reference sequence). The CDR3 DNA follows: TGTGCCAGCAGCCATGCCCAGGGGGTGTACGAGCAGTACTTC. It codes for CASSHAQGVYEQYF.

The genes are TRBV10-2 and TRBJ2-7; 9 positions match TRBD1. Germline trimming cut 6 bases from V and 6 bases from J; bases unmatched to any gene: 3. The CDR3 is 12 residues long. From germline, CDR1 is WSHSY and CDR2 SAAADI. CDR3 amino acids: CASSSDRGEQYF. The CDR3 DNA is TGCGCCAGCAGCTCGGACAGGGGCGAGCAGTACTTC.

Remarks on this clone: This specimen includes other DNA sequences encoding the same CDR3. The chain combines TRBV28 with TRBJ2-5, with no clear D. CDR3 length equals 11 residues. Germline CDR1 is MDHEN and CDR2 is SYDVKM. V lost 2 bases and J 5 bases, leaving 3 bases between the germline ends. CDR3 sequence (DNA): TGTGCCAGCAGTTTACGGGAGACCCAGTACTTC. Translation gives CASSLRETQYF.

The chain is built from TRBV15 and TRBJ1-3, with 9 bases that match TRBD1. Germline V gives CDR1 LNHNV, CDR2 YYDKDF (reference sequence). V was clipped by 0 bases and J by 1 base; unmatched bases: 7. This CDR3 contains 18 residues. The CDR3 is CATSRDRAGTGSGNTIYF. The CDR3 DNA is TGTGCCACCAGCAGAGATCGGGCTGGGACAGGGTCTGGAAACACCATATATTTT.

The DNA for the CDR3 is TGTGCCAGCAGTTTAAAGGGACTAGCGGGTGGAAATAGGGAGCTGTTTTTT. Protein sequence: CASSLKGLAGGNRELFF. This sequence joins TRBV28 and TRBJ2-2, with 12 positions matching TRBD2. With 2 bases clipped from V and 9 bases from J, the junction kept 10 bases outside the gene matches. The germline V gene encodes CDR1 MDHEN and CDR2 SYDVKM. The CDR3 extends over 17 amino acids.

The V gene is TRBV28, the J gene TRBJ2-7; D not resolved. The germline V gene has CDR1 MDHEN and CDR2 SYDVKM. This CDR3 has 15 amino acids. Deletions cut 6 bases from V and 5 bases from J, with 20 bases between. In DNA, the CDR3 is TGTGCCAGCAGCCTGGCGGCGTTTCAACCTCACGAGCAGTACTTC. Residues: CASSLAAFQPHEQYF.

The V and J genes are TRBV7-9 and TRBJ2-3, with 10 bases lining up with TRBD2. With 6 bases clipped from V and 8 bases from J, the junction kept 14 bases outside the gene matches. CDR3 size: 16 residues. CDR1 and CDR2 from the germline V gene are SEHNR and FQNEAQ (reference sequence). The CDR3 DNA reads as TGTGCCAGCAGACATGACCTGGGACTAGCGAGAGGTACGCAGTATTTT. This gives the protein CASRHDLGLARGTQYF.

The V and J genes are TRBV7-8 and TRBJ1-5, with a weak D call TRBD1 (6 bases). This CDR3 has 15 amino acids. Trimming removed 3 bases at V and 1 base at J, with 10 bases between. Germline CDR1 reads SGHVS; CDR2 reads FQNEAQ. For the CDR3, the DNA is TGTGCCAGCAGCTTCGACAGGCAAAGCAATCAGCCCCAGCATTTT. Protein: CASSFDRQSNQPQHF.

The rearrangement uses TRBV2 and TRBJ2-5; TRBD1 agrees at 7 bases. The ends lost 7 bases at V and 4 bases at J; junction bases unmatched: 12. Per germline, CDR1 SNHLY and CDR2 FYNNEI. The CDR3 runs 15 residues. The CDR3 DNA reads TGTGCCAGCAAACAAGGGGGCACTCAGGCAGAGACCCAGTACTTC. Its translation: CASKQGGTQAETQYF.

V is TRBV5-1 and J is TRBJ2-5; no clear D gene. V gave up 0 bases and J gave up 3 bases, with 3 bases separating them. The germline CDR1 and CDR2 sequences are SGHRS and YFSETQ. The CDR3 is made up of 12 amino acids. The CDR3 bases are TGCGCCAGCAGCTTGGCCGAAGAGACCCAGTACTTC. This gives the protein CASSLAEETQYF.

This sequence joins TRBV28 and TRBJ2-2; no firm D call. The CDR3 has 12 residues. Germline assignment: CDR1 MDHEN and CDR2 SYDVKM. V gave up 6 bases and J gave up 7 bases, with 9 bases separating them. This CDR3 reads CASRRRGGELFF. Written as DNA, the CDR3 is TGTGCCAGCAGGCGCCGTGGCGGGGAGCTGTTTTTT.

The chain couples TRBV4-3 to TRBJ2-3; 10 positions match TRBD1. Germline V CDR1 and CDR2: LGHNA, YSLEER. This CDR3 region has 15 residues. Unmatched junction bases numbered 3, after V lost 3 bases and J lost 3 bases. Here the CDR3 reads CASSQEDRGTDTQYF. The CDR3 DNA reads TGCGCCAGCAGCCAGGAGGACAGGGGGACAGATACGCAGTATTTT.

The rearrangement uses TRBV28 and TRBJ1-1; D not certain. Germline V gives CDR1 MDHEN, CDR2 SYDVKM. Between the trimmed V and J ends, which lost 10 bases and 0 bases, there was a span of 12 bases. This CDR3 comprises 13 residues. The CDR3 DNA follows: TGTGCCATAACCTCAGTGATGAACACTGAAGCTTTCTTT. Protein product: CAITSVMNTEAFF. Full variable domain (missing parts from reference TRBV28 and TRBJ1-1): DVKVTQSSRYLVKRTGEKVFLECVQDMDHENMFWYRQDPGLGLRLIYFSYDVKMKEKGDIPEGYSVSREKKERFSLILESASTNQTSMYLCAITSVMNTEAFFGQGTRLTVV.

The rearrangement uses TRBV7-8 and TRBJ2-7; the D is unclear. Germline V gives CDR1 SGHVS, CDR2 FQNEAQ. CDR3 length: 16 residues. Trimming removed 4 bases at V and 3 bases at J, with 19 bases between. The CDR3 reads CASSSRPGTQSYEQYF. The CDR3 DNA follows: TGTGCCAGCAGCTCCCGCCCCGGTACTCAAAGCTACGAGCAGTACTTC.